Listed here are 15 T cell receptor beta chains from one sample, sequenced in a study of blood T cell repertoires in COVID-19. Measured with immunoSEQ multiplex PCR; TCRdb has only the in-frame clones, and not every one. The table has a few hundred thousand clones, about 90% seen once. The sample was PBMCs or T cells enriched from blood (not recorded which). The receptors were gathered from a woman in her 30s who had been exposed to COVID-19.

The chain is built from TRBV7-3 and TRBJ2-6; possibly TRBD2 for D (5 bases). The V end lost 0 bases, the J end lost 3 bases, and 12 bases lay between the germline ends. The CDR3 is 17 amino acids. Germline CDR1 and CDR2: SGHTA and FQGTGA. The CDR3 reads CASSLTFGGDGANVLTF. The CDR3, as DNA: TGTGCCAGCAGCTTAACGTTTGGAGGTGATGGGGCCAACGTCCTGACTTTC. The whole variable domain, remainder taken from reference TRBV7-3 and TRBJ2-6, is GAGVSQTPSNKVTEKGKYVELRCDPISGHTALYWYRQSLGQGPEFLIYFQGTGAADDSGLPNDRFFAVRPEGSVSTLKIQRTERGDSAVYLCASSLTFGGDGANVLTFGAGSRLTVL.

The J gene is TRBJ2-2, the V gene TRBV5-6; 8 bases are shared with TRBD1. Germline V gives CDR1 SGHDT, CDR2 YYEEEE. The J segment lost 7 bases and the V segment lost 3 bases, leaving 14 bases of the junction unmatched. CDR3 length: 17 amino acids. CDR3 nucleotide sequence: TGTGCCAGCAGCTGGGTCCCTGGACAGGGCGTGTTCGGGGAGCTGTTTTTT. Its protein is CASSWVPGQGVFGELFF.

The chain couples TRBV29-1 to TRBJ1-2; 9 positions match TRBD1. This CDR3 has 15 amino acids. The germline CDR1 and CDR2 sequences are SQVTM and ANQGSEA. The V segment lost 3 bases and the J segment 3 bases; nucleotides outside the gene matches: 8. The CDR3 bases are TGCAGCGTTGAGAATTTTGGGGACAGGGACTATGGCTACACCTTC. As protein: CSVENFGDRDYGYTF.

The chain has TRBV30 and TRBJ2-5; 13 bases agree with TRBD2. V was clipped by 3 bases and J by 5 bases; unmatched bases: 18. The CDR3 runs to 19 residues. Germline loops: CDR1 GTSNPN, CDR2 SVGIG (reference sequence). The DNA of the CDR3 is TGTGCCTGGAGGGGTTGGACTAGCGGGAGTATAGATTTTGGGGAGACCCAGTACTTC. This encodes CAWRGWTSGSIDFGETQYF.

The V call is TRBV28, the J call TRBJ1-2; 8 bases fit TRBD1. This CDR3 has 12 amino acids. Germline V gene lookup returns CDR1 MDHEN and CDR2 SYDVKM. Trimming cost V 6 bases and J 8 bases; bases outside gene matches: 5. The CDR3 spells CASSPGTGGYTF. DNA of the CDR3: TGTGCCAGCAGCCCCGGGACAGGCGGCTACACCTTC.

This rearrangement joins TRBV11-3 to TRBJ2-1; a weak D match, TRBD1 (5 bases). Between the trimmed V and J ends, which lost 1 base and 6 bases, there was a span of 16 bases. CDR1 and CDR2 (germline): SGHNT, YENEEA. The CDR3 runs to 16 residues. CDR3 bases: TGTGCCAGCAGCTTAGTGCCAGGGCCAGGGTCCAATGAGCAGTTCTTC. It is translated as CASSLVPGPGSNEQFF.

This clone was observed once. The genes are TRBV4-1 and TRBJ1-5; the match to TRBD1 covers 8 bases. V shed 0 bases and J 6 bases; nucleotides not matched to a gene: 10. CDR1 MGHRA and CDR2 YSYEKL come from the germline V gene. The CDR3 spans 17 residues. CDR3 residues: CASSQDSQGAQGQPQHF. The CDR3 region has the DNA TGCGCCAGCAGCCAAGATTCCCAGGGGGCTCAGGGTCAGCCCCAGCATTTT.

This clone has more than one count but fewer than ten. CDR3 in amino acids: CASSLGGTRDGYTF. Here the CDR3 DNA reads TGCGCCAGCAGCTTGGGCGGAACCCGGGATGGCTACACCTTC. This chain joins TRBV5-1 and TRBJ1-2; D call uncertain. The CDR3 loop spans 14 amino acids. The germline CDR1 and CDR2 sequences are SGHRS and YFSETQ. Trimming cost V 0 bases and J 6 bases, with 12 bases left between them.

The gene calls are TRBV1 and TRBJ2-1; the table's D call, TRBD2, was not checked against the DNA. TRBV1 is an annotated pseudogene. The CDR3 has 15 residues. In DNA form, the CDR3 reads TGCACCAGCAGCCAAGCCCGACTAGCCTCCAATGAGCAGTTCTTC. This encodes CTSSQARLASNEQFF.

This chain connects TRBV7-2 to TRBJ2-6; no clear D. The CDR3 consists of 14 residues. V lost 1 base and J lost 8, with 9 bases in between. CDR1 and CDR2 from the germline V gene are SGHTA and FQGNSA. In nucleotides, the CDR3 is TGTGCCAGCAGCTTAGAAAGAGTGTCCAACGTCCTGACTTTC. Its translation is CASSLERVSNVLTF. Based on the CDR3 plus reference TRBV7-2 and TRBJ2-6, the full variable domain is GAGVSQSPSNKVTEKGKDVELRCDPISGHTALYWYRQSLGQGLEFLIYFQGNSAPDKSGLPSDRFSAERTGGSVSTLTIQRTQQEDSAVYLCASSLERVSNVLTFGAGSRLTVL.

The rearrangement links TRBV14 to TRBJ2-5; D gene ambiguous. CDR3 size: 15 residues. The V end lost 3 bases, the J end lost 2 bases, and 13 bases lay between the germline ends. In germline, CDR1 is SGHDN, CDR2 FVKESK. The CDR3, as DNA: TGTGCCAGCAGCCACAACCTCCAGGCACAAGAGACCCAGTACTTC. Translation: CASSHNLQAQETQYF.

This chain links TRBV11-3 with TRBJ2-2; D is uncertain. Germline-derived CDR1 and CDR2 are SGHNT and YENEEA. CDR3 length equals 16 residues. The V gene lost 7 bases and the J gene lost 1 base, with 16 bases spanning the gap. DNA for the CDR3: TGTGCCAGCACCCTCCTATCACCGGGGAACACCGGGGAGCTGTTTTTT. Amino acids: CASTLLSPGNTGELFF. The full variable domain, rest sourced from reference TRBV11-3 and TRBJ2-2, is EAGVVQSPRYKIIEKKQPVAFWCNPISGHNTLYWYLQNLGQGPELLIRYENEEAVDDSQLPKDRFSAERLKGVDSTLKIQPAELGDSAVYLCASTLLSPGNTGELFFGEGSRLTVL.

V gene TRBV18 combines with J gene TRBJ2-5; 7 bases line up with TRBD2. The CDR3 is 16 residues long. V trimming: 0 bases; J trimming: 0 bases; junction bases outside the gene matches: 4. The germline gives CDR1 KGHSH, CDR2 LQKENI. The DNA for the CDR3 is TGTGCCAGCTCACCACCGAGCGGGGTATACCAAGAGACCCAGTACTTC. It is translated as CASSPPSGVYQETQYF.

This rearrangement joins TRBV6-5 to TRBJ1-3; D unresolved. The CDR3 totals 15 residues. Germline lookup yields CDR1 MNHEY and CDR2 SVGAGI. V shed 6 bases and J shed 0 bases, with 12 bases lying between them. The CDR3 DNA reads TGTGCCAGCAGCCCCCCGGTTCGCTCTGGAAACACCATATATTTT. Protein: CASSPPVRSGNTIYF.

The chain carries TRBV27 and TRBJ2-7, with a tentative D call TRBD2 (6 bases). The V gene lost 2 bases and the J gene lost 3 bases, with 11 bases spanning the gap. The CDR3 spans 14 residues. CDR1 and CDR2 from the germline V gene are MNHEY and SMNVEV (reference sequence). The CDR3 loop is CASSLRGLVYEQYF. CDR3 DNA sequence: TGTGCCAGCAGTTTAAGGGGACTGGTCTACGAGCAGTACTTC.